Following are 10 T cell receptor beta chains from one sample sequenced in a study of blood T cell repertoires in COVID-19 (dated by TCRdb to about 2020). Receptors were amplified or captured by the immunoSEQ multiplex PCR assay. As stored in TCRdb, this immuneACCESS dataset retains in-frame rearrangements with V and J assigned. A fraction of the clones does not appear; measured against another copy, unresolved V genes explain less than half of the discrepancy, and the remainder lacks a known reason. The sample data list fewer than 250,000 clones, and almost 90% of these were observed just once. The biggest ten clones account for about 15% of the sample. The sequenced material came from PBMCs or T cells enriched from blood (not recorded which). All receptors come from a woman aged 45-59 years with acute COVID-19.

This chain uses TRBV18 with TRBJ1-2; D is perhaps TRBD1 (5 bases). V was pared by 0 bases and J by 4 bases, with 18 bases between. This CDR3 region has 17 residues. The germline V gene has CDR1 KGHSH and CDR2 LQKENI. The CDR3 bases are TGTGCCAGCTCACCACCGGGGCAGGCTCCTCCGCTCTATGGCTACACCTTC. Translating it yields CASSPPGQAPPLYGYTF.

The chain is built from TRBV15 and TRBJ1-5; D uncertain. V was shortened by 0 bases and J by 7 bases, with 22 bases between the two germline ends. Per the germline V gene, CDR1 is LNHNV and CDR2 is YYDKDF (reference sequence). This CDR3 contains 18 residues. The CDR3: CATSRDLSGLRVRQPQHF. The CDR3 DNA reads as TGTGCCACCAGCAGAGATCTTTCGGGGTTGAGGGTCCGGCAGCCCCAGCATTTT.

This chain uses TRBV28 with TRBJ2-3, with TRBD2 matching over 12 bases. From germline, CDR1 is MDHEN and CDR2 SYDVKM. Trimming took 3 bases from V and 4 from J; bases not matched to a gene: 2. CDR3 length: 15 amino acids. The CDR3 protein is CASSLGLAGPDTQYF. The DNA of the CDR3 is TGTGCCAGCAGTTTGGGACTAGCGGGTCCAGATACGCAGTATTTT.

The chain recombines TRBV25-1 with TRBJ1-6; 7 bases are shared with TRBD1. The CDR3 spans 15 residues. After removal of 5 bases from V and 3 bases from J, the junction contained 4 bases not matched to a gene. The germline gives CDR1 MGHDK, CDR2 SYGVNS. CDR3 in amino acids: CASSRQGSYNSPLHF. The CDR3 DNA follows: TGTGCCAGCAGTCGACAGGGCAGCTATAATTCACCCCTCCACTTT.

The chain couples TRBV7-9 to TRBJ2-1; TRBD1 is a possible D gene (6 bases). Germline values: CDR1 SEHNR, CDR2 FQNEAQ (reference sequence). The V end was cut by 5 bases, the J end by 3 bases, with 20 bases between. CDR3 length: 17 residues. The CDR3 DNA reads as TGTGCCAGCAGCCCCCTTCAGAACAGGGTAGTCTACAATGAGCAGTTCTTC. Encoded protein: CASSPLQNRVVYNEQFF.

The genes are TRBV9 and TRBJ1-2; D not certain. The CDR3 consists of 13 residues. CDR1 and CDR2 from the germline V gene are SGDLS and YYNGEE. Trimming shortened V by 3 bases and J by 1 base, and 7 bases separated the two germline ends. As DNA, the CDR3 is TGTGCCAGCAGCGACCAGGTTAACTATGGCTACACCTTC. This codes for CASSDQVNYGYTF.

The V call is TRBV25-1, the J call TRBJ2-1; unclear D gene. The CDR3 contains 14 residues. CDR1 and CDR2 (germline): MGHDK, SYGVNS. V dropped 6 bases and J dropped 7 bases, with 16 bases sitting between them. This CDR3 is CASSLPNTVNEQFF. The CDR3 nucleotides are TGTGCCAGCAGCTTACCAAATACAGTAAATGAGCAGTTCTTC.

V and J are TRBV19 and TRBJ1-3, with TRBD1 identical over 7 bases. The CDR3 totals 15 residues. V was pared by 7 bases and J by 1 base, with 7 bases of the junction left unmatched. From germline, CDR1 is LNHDA and CDR2 SQIVND (reference sequence). The CDR3, as DNA: TGTGCCAGTAACCGACAGGGATGGTCTGGAAACACCATATATTTT. It encodes CASNRQGWSGNTIYF.

This clone appeared a single time. The genes are TRBV5-1 and TRBJ2-3; 8 bases line up with TRBD2. The V segment lost 3 bases and the J segment 4 bases; nucleotides outside the gene matches: 10. From germline, CDR1 is SGHRS and CDR2 YFSETQ. The CDR3 extends over 16 amino acids. This chain's CDR3 is CASSSVSGMFADTQYF. CDR3 coding DNA: TGCGCCAGCAGCTCGGTTAGCGGGATGTTCGCAGATACGCAGTATTTT.

V is TRBV6-5 and J is TRBJ1-1; TRBD1 aligns across 11 bases. The CDR3 runs 16 residues. Germline CDR1 MNHEY, CDR2 SVGAGI. V lost 0 bases, J lost 5 bases, and 5 bases stayed unmatched. Written as DNA, the CDR3 is TGTGCCAGCAGTTACTCGATAGGGACAGGGGGTACTGAAGCTTTCTTT. Its protein is CASSYSIGTGGTEAFF.